This TCR beta chain was sequenced for a study of T-cell memory formation after mild COVID-19. Study in general: TCR clusters were mostly confined to one donor each.

5'RACE primed at constant segments yielded TCR alpha and TCR beta cDNA libraries bearing sample barcodes and UMIs. TCRdb reanalysed the 5' RACE reads using MiXCR and keeps one entry per CDR3 protein. The sample has roughly 89,000 distinct CDR3 sequences; about an eighth are singletons. Overall study findings and caveats: Cross-reactive memory apparently joined, as some responding clones appeared in pre-infection memory. CD4+ clones that contracted lay mainly in CM and EM; CD8+ ones lay in EMRA.

This clonotype has only a few counts. Its antigen is not identified. The clonotype was recovered from an adult woman who had mild COVID-19 (a few samples of this study predate the infection). Cell type and time point are not known. Sequenced: PBMCs or a T cell subset sorted from them (not recorded which).

CDR3 in DNA: TGTGCCAGCAGCTTTCCGGGTACGGACACTGAAGCTTTCTTT. Translated: CASSFPGTDTEAFF. V and J are TRBV7-9 and TRBJ1-1; unclear D gene. Deletions cut 3 bases from V and 3 bases from J, with 11 bases between. Germline values: CDR1 SEHNR, CDR2 FQNEAQ (reference sequence). This CDR3 is 14 amino acids long.